The clone carrying this T cell receptor beta chain was observed many times. TCRdb itself ran the RT-PCR reads through MiXCR, one entry per CDR3 protein. The sample shows 600,000 to 850,000 distinct CDR3 sequences, roughly 15% of them seen only once. The V end was cut by 5 bases, the J end by 4 bases, with 18 bases between. This CDR3 is built from 14 residues. Per the germline V gene, CDR1 is DFQATT and CDR2 is SNEGSKA (reference sequence). This sample was taken from a study of response to subunit inactivated influenza vaccine. The sequence was collected from a man aged 45-65 years who received an inactivated influenza vaccine. The chain joins TRBV20-1 to TRBJ2-7; perhaps TRBD2 as D (8 bases). The specimen comprised PBMCs from blood, sampled 14 to 15 days before vaccination. CDR3 sequence reads: CSAPTGTRYYEQYF. The DNA for the CDR3 is TGCAGTGCTCCGACAGGGACTAGATATTACGAGCAGTACTTC.